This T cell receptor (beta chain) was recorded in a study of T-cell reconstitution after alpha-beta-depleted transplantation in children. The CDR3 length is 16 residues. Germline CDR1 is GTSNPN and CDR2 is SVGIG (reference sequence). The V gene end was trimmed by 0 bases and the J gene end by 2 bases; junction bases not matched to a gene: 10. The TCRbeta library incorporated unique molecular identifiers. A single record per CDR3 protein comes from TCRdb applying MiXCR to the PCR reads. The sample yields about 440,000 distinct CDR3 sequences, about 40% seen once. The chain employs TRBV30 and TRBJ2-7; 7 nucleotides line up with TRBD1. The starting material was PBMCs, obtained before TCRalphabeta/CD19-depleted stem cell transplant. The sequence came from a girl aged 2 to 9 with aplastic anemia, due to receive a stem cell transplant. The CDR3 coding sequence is TGTGCCTGGAGTGTTACCCTGAGACAGGGCGCCTACGAGCAGTACTTC. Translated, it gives CAWSVTLRQGAYEQYF.